This T cell receptor beta chain stems from a study of radiation and T cells in renal cell carcinoma. Time point meaning: blood 4 weeks post-SBRT, at nephrectomy. Treatment defined: 15 Gy SBRT to primary tumor, nephrectomy 4 weeks later. After SBRT, blood was collected at 2 and 4 weeks, plus baseline. The tumor was a clear cell renal cell carcinoma. Clones were sequenced by immunoSEQ multiplex PCR, and TCRdb holds only the in-frame ones, with some missing. The table lists some 150,000 clones, 70% to 90% of them singletons, with roughly 17% in the top ten. CDR1 and CDR2 (germline): MNHNS, SASEGT. The CDR3 runs to 15 residues. The V and J ends lost 7 bases and 4 bases respectively, with 17 bases between them.

Sequenced material: blood, taken from a patient whose treatment included radiotherapy and nephrectomy. This TCR came from a woman between 45 and 60 years old with renal cell carcinoma. This chain links TRBV6-1 with TRBJ1-5; TRBD1 is a possible D gene (6 bases). The CDR3: CASIRQGIVNQPQHF. The CDR3 DNA follows: TGTGCCAGCATTCGGCAGGGGATAGTAAATCAGCCCCAGCATTTT.